This T cell receptor (beta chain) was identified in a study of shared clonotypes between healthy human individuals. Data came from immunoSEQ multiplex PCR; TCRdb stores just in-frame clones and leaves some out. The sample comprises millions of clones, roughly 94% of which are singletons, and 1.1% rests with the top ten. It was CD45RO-negative cells, positively selected for CCR7, that made up naive CD8 cells, with terminally differentiated effector memory CD45RA+ cells excluded. Points on this clone: What it binds is unknown.

This CDR3 contains 15 residues. V lost 6 bases, J lost 6 bases, and 10 bases stayed unmatched. Germline CDR1 reads PRHDT; CDR2 reads FYEKMQ (reference sequence). Overall study findings and caveats: Although depth was large, rarefaction showed that sequencing of the sorted subsets was incomplete.

The TCR originated in a young man in good health. Input material: naive CD8+ T cells sorted from blood. The V gene is TRBV13, the J gene TRBJ2-7, with 11 bases lining up with TRBD2. The CDR3 region is CASRFSGRAGIEQYF. CDR3 DNA sequence: TGTGCCAGCAGATTTAGCGGGAGGGCCGGAATCGAGCAGTACTTC.